The entry that follows covers one T cell receptor beta chain sequence. Its antigen is still unknown. The assay was immunoSEQ multiplex PCR, and TCRdb's table has in-frame clones only and misses some. Found here are 2 million or so clones, roughly 94% of them singletons; the top ten hold roughly 1%. These data originate in a study of shared clonotypes between healthy human individuals. Whole-study context: Each donor's CD8 memory used one plate, CD8 naive two, each CD4 subset three.

V lost 2 bases, J lost 5 bases, and 3 bases stayed unmatched. The V gene's germline CDR1 is MNHNS and CDR2 SASEGT. The CDR3 contains 14 residues. Naivety among CD8 cells was defined by CD45RO negativity and positive CCR7 selection, thereby excluding terminally differentiated effector memory CD45RA+ cells. Study results and caveats: Naive subsets tended to show greater estimated richness than memory subsets. Sequencing depth was expected to influence donor clonotype sharing.

This receptor was identified in a man in his late teens or twenties in good health. The chain links TRBV6-1 to TRBJ1-2; 9 bases match TRBD1. Sequencing used naive CD8+ T cells sorted from blood. This CDR3 is CASSEYGTGYGYTF. DNA of the CDR3: TGTGCCAGCAGTGAATACGGGACAGGGTATGGCTACACCTTC.